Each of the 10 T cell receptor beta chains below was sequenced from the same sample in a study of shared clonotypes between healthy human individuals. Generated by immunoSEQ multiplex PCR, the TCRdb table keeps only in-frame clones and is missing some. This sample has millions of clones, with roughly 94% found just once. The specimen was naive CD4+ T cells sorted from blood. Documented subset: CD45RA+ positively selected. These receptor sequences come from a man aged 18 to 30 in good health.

Written as DNA, the CDR3 is TGCGCCAGCAGCCAGGGGTACCGGACAGGGGGCTTAAATGAGCAGTTCTTC. Translation gives CASSQGYRTGGLNEQFF. The chain carries TRBV5-1 and TRBJ2-1; 11 bases are a match to TRBD1. This CDR3 is 17 amino acids long. With 4 bases clipped from V and 7 bases from J, the junction kept 13 bases outside the gene matches. CDR1 and CDR2 (germline): SGHRS, YFSETQ. Full variable domain (missing parts from reference TRBV5-1 and TRBJ2-1): KAGVTQTPRYLIKTRGQQVTLSCSPISGHRSVSWYQQTPGQGLQFLFEYFSETQRNKGNFPGRFSGRQFSNSRSEMNVSTLELGDSALYLCASSQGYRTGGLNEQFFGPGTRLTVL.

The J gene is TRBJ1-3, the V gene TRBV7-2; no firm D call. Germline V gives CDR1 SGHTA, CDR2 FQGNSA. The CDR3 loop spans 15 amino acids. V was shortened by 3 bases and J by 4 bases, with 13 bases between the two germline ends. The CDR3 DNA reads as TGTGCCAGCAGCTTGCGAGGGCGCCGGGGAAACACCATATATTTT. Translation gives CASSLRGRRGNTIYF.

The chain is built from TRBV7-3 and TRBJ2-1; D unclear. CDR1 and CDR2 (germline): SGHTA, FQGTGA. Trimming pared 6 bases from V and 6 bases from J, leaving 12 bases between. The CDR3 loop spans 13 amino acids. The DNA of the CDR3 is TGTGCCAGCAGTCAAGGGCTAATCAATGAGCAGTTCTTC. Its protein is CASSQGLINEQFF.

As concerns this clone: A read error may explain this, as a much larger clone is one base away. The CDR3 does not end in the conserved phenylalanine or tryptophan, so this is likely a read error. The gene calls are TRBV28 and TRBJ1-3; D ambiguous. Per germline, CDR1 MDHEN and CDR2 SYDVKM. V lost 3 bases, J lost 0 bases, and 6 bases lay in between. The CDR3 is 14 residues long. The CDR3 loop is CASSFPRSGNTIYL. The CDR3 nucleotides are TGTGCCAGCAGTTTCCCACGCTCTGGAAACACCATATATCTT.

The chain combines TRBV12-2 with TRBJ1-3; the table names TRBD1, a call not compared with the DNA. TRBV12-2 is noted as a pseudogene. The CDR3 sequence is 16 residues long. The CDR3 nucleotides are TGTGCAAGTCGCTTTAAGACAGGGGGTTCGAGGGACACCATATATTTT. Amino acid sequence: CASRFKTGGSRDTIYF.

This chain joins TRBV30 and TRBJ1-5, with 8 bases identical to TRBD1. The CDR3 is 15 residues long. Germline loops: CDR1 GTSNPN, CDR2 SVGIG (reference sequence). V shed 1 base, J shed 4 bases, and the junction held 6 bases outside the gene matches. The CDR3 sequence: CAWSALTGGNQPQHF. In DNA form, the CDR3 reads TGTGCCTGGAGTGCATTAACAGGGGGAAATCAGCCCCAGCATTTT.

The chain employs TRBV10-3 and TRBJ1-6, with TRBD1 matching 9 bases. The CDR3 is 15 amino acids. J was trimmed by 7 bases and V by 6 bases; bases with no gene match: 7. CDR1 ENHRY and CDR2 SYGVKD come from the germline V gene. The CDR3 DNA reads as TGTGCCATCAGGGGGGACAGGGCCGGAAATTCACCCCTCCACTTT. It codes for CAIRGDRAGNSPLHF.

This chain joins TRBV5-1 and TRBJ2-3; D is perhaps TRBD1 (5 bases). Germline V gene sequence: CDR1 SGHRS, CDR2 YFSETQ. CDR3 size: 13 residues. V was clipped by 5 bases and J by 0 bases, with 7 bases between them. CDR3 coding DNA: TGCGCCAGCAGTAGACAGAGCACAGATACGCAGTATTTT. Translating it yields CASSRQSTDTQYF. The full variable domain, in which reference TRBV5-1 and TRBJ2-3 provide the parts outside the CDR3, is KAGVTQTPRYLIKTRGQQVTLSCSPISGHRSVSWYQQTPGQGLQFLFEYFSETQRNKGNFPGRFSGRQFSNSRSEMNVSTLELGDSALYLCASSRQSTDTQYFGPGTRLTVL.

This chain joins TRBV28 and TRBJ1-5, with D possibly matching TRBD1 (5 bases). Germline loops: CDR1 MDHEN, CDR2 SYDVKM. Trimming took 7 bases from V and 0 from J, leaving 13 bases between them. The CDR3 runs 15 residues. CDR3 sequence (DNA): TGTGCCAGCAAGTTGGGGGGATTTAGCAATCAGCCCCAGCATTTT. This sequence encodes CASKLGGFSNQPQHF.

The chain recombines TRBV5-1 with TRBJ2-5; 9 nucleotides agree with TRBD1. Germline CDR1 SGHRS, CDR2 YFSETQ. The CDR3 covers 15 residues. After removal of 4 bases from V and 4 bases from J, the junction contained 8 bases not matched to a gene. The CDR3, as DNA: TGCGCCAGCAGCGCCCTCGGGGACAGGGCAGAGACCCAGTACTTC. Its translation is CASSALGDRAETQYF. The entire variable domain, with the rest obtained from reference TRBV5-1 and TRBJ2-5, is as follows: KAGVTQTPRYLIKTRGQQVTLSCSPISGHRSVSWYQQTPGQGLQFLFEYFSETQRNKGNFPGRFSGRQFSNSRSEMNVSTLELGDSALYLCASSALGDRAETQYFGPGTRLLVL.